This T cell receptor beta chain came from a study of blood T cell repertoires in COVID-19. The authors' processing: It was from reference gene primer amplification that nucleated cell counts were estimated. Generated by immunoSEQ multiplex PCR, the TCRdb table keeps only in-frame clones and is missing some. Clone size and V and J calls were adopted from that table, with D and trimming inferred from the DNA. The data contain 120,000 to 150,000 clones, 88% of them singletons. Trimming at V came to 2 bases and at J to 5 bases, leaving 6 bases not matched to a gene. CDR1 and CDR2 from the germline V gene are SGHRS and YFSETQ. The CDR3 consists of 14 residues.

This clonotype was obtained from a human donor with COVID-19, enrolled during active disease. The donor label of this sample is uncertain. Sequencing used peripheral blood. The rearrangement joins TRBV5-1 to TRBJ2-5, with 7 bases aligning to TRBD1. CDR3 sequence: CASSFTGAGETQYF. In DNA form, the CDR3 reads TGCGCCAGCAGCTTTACAGGGGCCGGGGAGACCCAGTACTTC.